This record concerns one T cell receptor beta chain sequence. This sample was included in a study of identical twins. TCRdb reprocessed the 5' RACE reads with MiXCR, giving one entry per CDR3 protein. Of 690,000 or so distinct CDR3 sequences listed, 8% to 9% are singletons. The CDR3 totals 11 residues. The germline gives CDR1 MNHEY, CDR2 SMNVEV (reference sequence). With 8 bases removed from V and 9 bases from J, the gap between germline ends came to 11 bases. These data were also filed under a second study, of yellow fever vaccine responses in identical twins.

This chain connects TRBV27 to TRBJ2-1; D not certain. Material: PBMCs. The TCR was taken from a woman younger than 35 in good health. The CDR3 nucleotides read TGTGCCAGCCCGGTGGCGGCTGAGCAGTTCTTC. This sequence encodes CASPVAAEQFF.